Included here is one T cell receptor (beta chain) sequence, with context. It lacks a known antigen. No much larger clone exists at a distance of one base, and base qualities are not known. This sample is part of a study of Ad26.COV2.S vaccination and SARS-CoV-2 variants (dated by TCRdb to about 2021). General notes on the study: Vaccine-arm donors were drawn from COV1001, a multicentre, randomized, double-blind, placebo-controlled phase I-IIa trial of Ad26.COV2.S in healthy adults. Ad26.COV2.S was given intramuscularly at 5x10^10 or 1x10^11 viral particles, as a single shot or as two shots 56 days apart. TCRbeta repertoire sequencing served as the tool for gauging how specific and how broad the SARS-CoV-2-reactive T cell receptors were following Ad26.COV2.S vaccination. The TCR-sequenced set comprised approximately 32 samples: roughly 19 Ad26.COV2.S vaccine recipients, 5 placebo recipients and 8 SARS-CoV-2 convalescent individuals. Trial participants were randomized into five groups of five, in which low-dose or high-dose Ad26.COV2.S was given once or twice, or placebo was given on both occasions. Blinding of investigators to trial group allocation was maintained during experiments and outcome assessment. Paper-wide results and their limitations: Non-spike TCR breadth was comparable between vaccine and placebo recipients, consistent with the vaccine containing only spike. After vaccination, spike-specific CD8+ and CD4+ T cell responses were reported to show substantial breadth. The study was not powered to compare responses between vaccine doses or regimens. Compared with placebo recipients, Ad26.COV2.S recipients showed higher spike-specific TCR breadth (P = 0.0014). The authors noted that total T cell responses may have been underestimated by the TCR breadth and depth analyses.

The immunoSEQ Assay was used to sequence TCRbeta CDR3 regions. After extraction, genomic DNA underwent amplification by bias-controlled multiplex PCR, followed by high-throughput sequencing. The original methods were these. To quantify the absolute abundance of every unique TCRbeta CDR3 region, sequences were collapsed and filtered. T cell fraction was estimated by normalizing TCRbeta template counts to usable DNA, which was measured by amplifying reference genes present in all nucleated cells. Repertoire TCRs were annotated as SARS-CoV-2-specific by exact matching of V gene, CDR3 amino acid sequence and J gene to a known reactive TCR set. The reference SARS-CoV-2 TCR set was derived from MIRA and filtered for enrichment in COVID-19-positive ImmuneCODE repertoires, a step that removed public or cross-reactive TCRs. Drawing on the MIRA antigens, annotated TCRs were analysed further at the level of specific ORF or position within ORF. Breadth was defined as annotated unique rearrangements over total unique productive rearrangements; depth was the summed frequency of those rearrangements. Two-sided Wilcoxon rank-sum tests were used to compare TCR breadth between groups. This immuneACCESS table, as held by TCRdb, lists in-frame sequences with V and J called but not all clones. Of the missing ones, under half trace to an unresolved V gene in checked studies; the others have no known cause. V and J calls and clone size come straight from that table; D and trimming were deduced from the DNA. The sample has about 350,000 clones on record, 80% to 90% of them singletons. The top ten clonotypes cover roughly 10% of the sample.

Interpreted using the paper, the treatment or condition label stands for: 15 to 20 received Ad26.COV2.S at low or high dose, single or two shots; 5 received placebo; per-sample allocation not given. Repertoires of vaccine and placebo recipients were sequenced from samples collected on day 63 after the first injection. Cohort 1b enrolled fewer than 30 adults aged 18-55 years at a single site in Boston, USA, between 29 July and 7 August 2020. Ad26.COV2.S was a replication-incompetent adenovirus type 26 vector that expressed a prefusion-stabilized SARS-CoV-2 spike protein derived from the original Wuhan strain. In the germline V gene (reference sequence), CDR1 corresponds to LNHDA and CDR2 to SQIVND. The CDR3 has 15 amino acids, counting the end cysteine and phenylalanine. Of all the DNA, just the CDR3 is kept, 45 bases in frame from base 1. V trim: 7 bases; J trim: 2 bases; unmatched bases: 9.

The specimen was peripheral blood, collected in a trial of Ad26.COV2.S vaccine versus placebo. This clonotype was sampled from a person between 18 and 65 years old who received the Ad26.COV2.S COVID-19 vaccine or a placebo. The V and J segments used are TRBV19 and TRBJ2-5, and 8 bases in between align with TRBD2. The DNA sequence is given as TGTGCCAGTAAAGATAAGCGGGGGAATCAAGAGACCCAGTACTTC. Its product reads: CASKDKRGNQETQYF.